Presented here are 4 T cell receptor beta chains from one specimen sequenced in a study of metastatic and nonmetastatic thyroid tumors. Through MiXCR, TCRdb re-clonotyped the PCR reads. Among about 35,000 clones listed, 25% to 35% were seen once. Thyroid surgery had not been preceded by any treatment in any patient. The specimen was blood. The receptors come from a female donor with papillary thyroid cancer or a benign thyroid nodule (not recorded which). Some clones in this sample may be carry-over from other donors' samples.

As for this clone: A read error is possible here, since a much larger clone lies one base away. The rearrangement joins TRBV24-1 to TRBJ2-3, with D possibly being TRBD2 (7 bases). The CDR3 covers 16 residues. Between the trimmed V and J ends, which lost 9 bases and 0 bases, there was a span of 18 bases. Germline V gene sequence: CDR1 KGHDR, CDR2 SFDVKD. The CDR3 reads CATVGGGSLSTDTQYF. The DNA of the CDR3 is TGTGCCACCGTGGGGGGGGGCTCCCTTAGCACAGATACGCAGTATTTT.

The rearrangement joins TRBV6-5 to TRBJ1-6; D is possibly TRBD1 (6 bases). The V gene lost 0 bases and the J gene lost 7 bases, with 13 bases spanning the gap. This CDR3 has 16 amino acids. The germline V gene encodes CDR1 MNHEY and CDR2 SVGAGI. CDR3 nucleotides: TGTGCCAGCAGTTACTCGATTTCAGGGGCGAATTCACCCCTCCACTTT. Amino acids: CASSYSISGANSPLHF.

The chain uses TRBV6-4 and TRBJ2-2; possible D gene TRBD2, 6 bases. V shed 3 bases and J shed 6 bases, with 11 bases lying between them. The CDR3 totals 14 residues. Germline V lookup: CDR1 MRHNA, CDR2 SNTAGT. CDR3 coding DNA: TGTGCCAGCAGTGAATCCGGGGGAGCCGGGGAGCTGTTTTTT. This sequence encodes CASSESGGAGELFF.

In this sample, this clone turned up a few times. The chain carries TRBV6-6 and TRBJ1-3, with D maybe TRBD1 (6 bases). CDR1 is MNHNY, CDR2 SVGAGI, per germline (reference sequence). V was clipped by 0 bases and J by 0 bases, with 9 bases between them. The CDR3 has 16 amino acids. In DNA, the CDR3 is TGTGCCAGCAGTTACTCTATGACAGGCTCTGGAAACACCATATATTTT. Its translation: CASSYSMTGSGNTIYF.